A single sample is the source of the 26 T cell receptor beta chains below, sequenced in a study of cytomegalovirus exposure and HLA in healthy donors. The PCR contained 60 Vbeta and 13 Jbeta primers. TCRdb's copy holds only in-frame clones and misses some; the assay was immunoSEQ multiplex PCR. Among roughly 240,000 clones listed, 78% were seen once. Sequencing was done on a sample of PBMCs. All receptors come from a boy aged 5-17 years in good health and CMV-seronegative.

The chain uses TRBV11-3 and TRBJ2-3; 12 nucleotides align to TRBD1. The CDR3 is made up of 18 amino acids. J gave up 1 base and V 0 bases, and 5 bases lay outside the gene matches. Germline assignment: CDR1 SGHNT and CDR2 YENEEA. DNA for the CDR3: TGTGCCAGCAGCTTAGATCTGGGACAGGGGGCTCGCACAGATACGCAGTATTTT. Amino acid sequence: CASSLDLGQGARTDTQYF. The variable domain in full, with the rest retrieved from reference TRBV11-3 and TRBJ2-3, is EAGVVQSPRYKIIEKKQPVAFWCNPISGHNTLYWYLQNLGQGPELLIRYENEEAVDDSQLPKDRFSAERLKGVDSTLKIQPAELGDSAVYLCASSLDLGQGARTDTQYFGPGTRLTVL.

This chain links TRBV5-6 with TRBJ2-4; D might be TRBD1 (5 bases). Germline values: CDR1 SGHDT, CDR2 YYEEEE. V lost 1 base and J lost 7, with 12 bases in between. The CDR3 sequence is 14 residues long. The CDR3 sequence is CASSLKGLGNIQYF. CDR3 in DNA: TGTGCCAGCAGCTTGAAGGGGCTCGGGAACATTCAGTACTTC. The full variable domain, completed using reference TRBV5-6 and TRBJ2-4, is DAGVTQSPTHLIKTRGQQVTLRCSPKSGHDTVSWYQQALGQGPQFIFQYYEEEERQRGNFPDRFSGHQFPNYSSELNVNALLLGDSALYLCASSLKGLGNIQYFGAGTRLSVL.

This clone was recorded once. The chain has TRBV27 and TRBJ2-5; D gene ambiguous. The CDR3 loop spans 11 amino acids. Germline values: CDR1 MNHEY, CDR2 SMNVEV (reference sequence). Trimming left V 10 bases short and J 5 bases short, with 11 bases between. CDR3 sequence reads: CATSSRETQYF. The CDR3, as DNA: TGTGCCACCTCGAGCCGGGAGACCCAGTACTTC.

The chain has TRBV5-1 and TRBJ2-3; the D is unclear. V dropped 2 bases and J dropped 4 bases, with 5 bases sitting between them. The CDR3 contains 12 residues. Germline CDR1 is SGHRS and CDR2 is YFSETQ. DNA of the CDR3: TGCGCCAGCAGCTTTAGATCAGATACGCAGTATTTT. Protein: CASSFRSDTQYF.

This clone was counted between two and nine times. The chain is built from TRBV19 and TRBJ1-2; a possible D gene is TRBD1 (5 bases). CDR3 size: 13 residues. In germline, CDR1 is LNHDA, CDR2 SQIVND (reference sequence). Trimming took off 4 bases at V and 4 bases at J, with 10 bases between the two ends. The CDR3 reads CASSSQGGYGYTF. CDR3 in DNA: TGTGCCAGTAGTAGTCAGGGCGGCTATGGCTACACCTTC.

The chain has TRBV27 and TRBJ2-5; weak D call: TRBD1 (6 bases). This CDR3 has 14 amino acids. Trimming took off 5 bases at V and 4 bases at J, with 14 bases between the two ends. Germline V gene lookup returns CDR1 MNHEY and CDR2 SMNVEV (reference sequence). CDR3 loop: CASSQRTVRETQYF. The CDR3 DNA is TGTGCCAGCAGTCAAAGGACAGTTAGAGAGACCCAGTACTTC.

The chain employs TRBV27 and TRBJ2-6; a possible D gene is TRBD2 (5 bases). Germline V CDR1 and CDR2: MNHEY, SMNVEV (reference sequence). V shed 2 bases and J shed 0 bases, with 11 bases lying between them. The CDR3 length is 17 residues. As DNA, the CDR3 is TGTGCCAGCAGTTTAATTAGCGCCACCTCTGGGGCCAACGTCCTGACTTTC. Translating it yields CASSLISATSGANVLTF.

The chain recombines TRBV28 with TRBJ2-3; 8 bases map to TRBD1. The CDR3 consists of 15 residues. CDR1 is MDHEN and CDR2 is SYDVKM in the germline V gene. After removal of 4 bases from V and 0 bases from J, the junction contained 3 bases not matched to a gene. CDR3 region: CASSYGQGSTDTQYF. The CDR3 DNA follows: TGTGCCAGCAGTTACGGACAGGGAAGCACAGATACGCAGTATTTT.

This rearrangement joins TRBV27 to TRBJ1-5; no reliable D call. Germline V lookup: CDR1 MNHEY, CDR2 SMNVEV (reference sequence). V was trimmed by 2 bases and J by 0 bases, leaving 8 bases between them. This CDR3 is 15 amino acids long. The CDR3 sequence is CASSLVVHSNQPQHF. The CDR3, as DNA: TGTGCCAGCAGTTTAGTCGTACATAGCAATCAGCCCCAGCATTTT.

The chain employs TRBV2 and TRBJ2-1; the match to TRBD1 covers 7 bases. Germline CDR1 and CDR2: SNHLY and FYNNEI. After removal of 6 bases from V and 12 bases from J, the junction contained 17 bases not matched to a gene. This CDR3 is built from 15 residues. CDR3 loop: CASRGLTGARGRQFF. The CDR3 nucleotides read TGTGCCAGCAGGGGTCTTACAGGGGCCAGGGGGAGGCAGTTCTTC.

The chain carries TRBV14 and TRBJ2-7; 7 bases line up with TRBD2. The ends lost 3 bases at V and 5 bases at J; junction bases unmatched: 10. This CDR3 spans 15 amino acids. The germline CDR1 and CDR2 sequences are SGHDN and FVKESK. The CDR3 DNA reads TGTGCCAGCAGCCATCCGGGACTACATGTAAACGAGCAGTACTTC. Translating it yields CASSHPGLHVNEQYF.

The chain employs TRBV19 and TRBJ1-1; maybe TRBD1 (6 bases). Germline V CDR1 and CDR2: LNHDA, SQIVND (reference sequence). The CDR3 loop spans 14 amino acids. Trimming pared 6 bases from V and 4 bases from J, leaving 15 bases between. The CDR3 region is CASSQQGGSTEAFF. CDR3 sequence (DNA): TGTGCCAGTAGCCAGCAAGGGGGAAGCACTGAAGCTTTCTTT.

This clone was observed a few times. J is TRBJ2-1 and V is TRBV25-1; TRBD2 agrees at 9 bases. Per germline, CDR1 MGHDK and CDR2 SYGVNS. This CDR3 has 17 residues. With 2 bases clipped from V and 0 bases from J, the junction kept 5 bases outside the gene matches. For the CDR3, the DNA is TGTGCCAGCAGTGAAGGGACTAGCCCGAGCTCCTACAATGAGCAGTTCTTC. Amino acids: CASSEGTSPSSYNEQFF.

DNA for the CDR3: TGTGCCAGCAGCGAGGAGGTTCGGCGGCCTGAAGCTTTCTTT. Residues: CASSEEVRRPEAFF. The J gene is TRBJ1-1, the V gene TRBV9; D gene uncertain. The V and J ends lost 3 bases and 6 bases respectively, with 15 bases between them. CDR1 and CDR2 from the germline V gene are SGDLS and YYNGEE. The CDR3 has 14 residues.

This clone showed up just a few times. The chain employs TRBV2 and TRBJ2-3, with 9 bases that match TRBD2. Germline CDR1 SNHLY, CDR2 FYNNEI. This CDR3 has 17 amino acids. V lost 6 bases to trimming and J lost 9 bases; unmatched junction nucleotides: 19. Written as DNA, the CDR3 is TGTGCCAGCAGGGAAATGGCGGGGGGGCCTCACGTAGAGACGCAGTATTTT. Amino acids: CASREMAGGPHVETQYF.

In regard to this clone: The sample holds other DNA sequences that translate to the same CDR3. This chain links TRBV11-2 with TRBJ2-7, with no clear D. The CDR3 consists of 14 residues. Trimming removed 1 base at V and 4 bases at J, with 11 bases between. Germline-derived CDR1 and CDR2 are SGHAT and FQNNGV. The CDR3 region has the DNA TGTGCCAGCAGCTTAGGAACAGAAGCTTACGAGCAGTACTTC. It yields the protein CASSLGTEAYEQYF.

This clone was counted between two and nine times. This chain uses TRBV5-4 with TRBJ2-2; D remains ambiguous. There are 13 residues in the CDR3. Germline values: CDR1 SGHNT, CDR2 YYREEE (reference sequence). Trimming removed 0 bases from V and 7 bases from J, with 7 bases in between. CDR3 sequence (DNA): TGTGCCAGCAGCTTGGACGCCAGCGGGGAGCTGTTTTTT. It codes for CASSLDASGELFF.

The chain couples TRBV5-6 to TRBJ1-3, with no clear D. The V gene's germline CDR1 is SGHDT and CDR2 YYEEEE. The CDR3 contains 16 residues. Trimming stripped 5 bases from V and 0 bases from J, with 15 bases between. CDR3 in amino acids: CASSFSALSSGNTIYF. The CDR3 DNA reads TGTGCCAGCAGTTTCAGCGCCCTGAGCTCTGGAAACACCATATATTTT.

J is TRBJ2-5 and V is TRBV29-1; the D gene is possibly TRBD1 (5 bases). The CDR3 length is 15 residues. Germline V gene data show CDR1 as SQVTM and CDR2 as ANQGSEA. V shed 3 bases and J shed 1 base, with 15 bases lying between them. The CDR3 bases are TGCAGCGTTGAGATCCCACAGGTGTCCCAAGAGACCCAGTACTTC. Translating gives CSVEIPQVSQETQYF.

The chain joins TRBV5-1 to TRBJ2-5; 8 nucleotides match TRBD2. Trimming took 3 bases from V and 4 from J; bases not matched to a gene: 11. The CDR3 runs to 16 residues. Per the germline V gene, CDR1 is SGHRS and CDR2 is YFSETQ. The chain's CDR3 is CASSSLAGGDGETQYF. CDR3 DNA sequence: TGCGCCAGCAGCTCTCTAGCGGGCGGCGATGGAGAGACCCAGTACTTC.

The chain uses TRBV18 and TRBJ1-3; a possible D gene is TRBD1 (5 bases). The CDR3 spans 13 residues. Deletions cut 5 bases from V and 0 bases from J, with 5 bases between. Germline CDR1 and CDR2: KGHSH and LQKENI. CDR3 in DNA: TGTGCCAGCTCAGACAGCTCTGGAAACACCATATATTTT. Translation: CASSDSSGNTIYF.

This sequence joins TRBV7-6 and TRBJ2-3; TRBD1 aligns across 7 bases. With V trimmed by 6 bases and J by 2 bases, 8 bases remained unmatched. Germline V gene lookup returns CDR1 SGHVS and CDR2 FNYEAQ. The CDR3 consists of 15 residues. CDR3 sequence: CASRPTGAVTDTQYF. The CDR3, as DNA: TGTGCCAGCAGACCCACAGGGGCCGTCACAGATACGCAGTATTTT.

The V call is TRBV11-2, the J call TRBJ2-7; D unclear. This CDR3 region has 14 residues. Looked up from germline, CDR1 is SGHAT and CDR2 is FQNNGV. V lost 1 base and J lost 3, with 10 bases in between. In DNA, the CDR3 is TGTGCCAGCAGCTTAGTTGAGGAATACTACGAGCAGTACTTC. Amino acid sequence: CASSLVEEYYEQYF.

The chain has TRBV10-3 and TRBJ1-3; TRBD1 aligns across 9 bases. This CDR3 has 15 residues. With V trimmed by 10 bases and J by 0 bases, 7 bases remained unmatched. Germline V gene lookup returns CDR1 ENHRY and CDR2 SYGVKD. The DNA for the CDR3 is TGTGCCAGCGGGACAGGGTCTTCCTCTGGAAACACCATATATTTT. Protein sequence: CASGTGSSSGNTIYF.

This chain uses TRBV7-9 with TRBJ1-4; D ambiguous. V was cut by 5 bases and J by 6 bases, with 10 bases left in between. The CDR3 is made up of 13 amino acids. The germline V gene encodes CDR1 SEHNR and CDR2 FQNEAQ (reference sequence). Here the CDR3 DNA reads TGTGCCAGCAGCCCCCTCCTCCATGAAAAACTGTTTTTT. Its protein is CASSPLLHEKLFF.

The chain employs TRBV15 and TRBJ2-7, with 13 positions matching TRBD2. V dropped 5 bases and J dropped 6; count of bases not matched to a gene: 7. Germline values: CDR1 LNHNV, CDR2 YYDKDF (reference sequence). The CDR3 extends over 15 amino acids. Written as DNA, the CDR3 is TGTGCCACCAGCTACGGGACTAGCGGGACCGGCGAGCAGTACTTC. Its translation is CATSYGTSGTGEQYF.